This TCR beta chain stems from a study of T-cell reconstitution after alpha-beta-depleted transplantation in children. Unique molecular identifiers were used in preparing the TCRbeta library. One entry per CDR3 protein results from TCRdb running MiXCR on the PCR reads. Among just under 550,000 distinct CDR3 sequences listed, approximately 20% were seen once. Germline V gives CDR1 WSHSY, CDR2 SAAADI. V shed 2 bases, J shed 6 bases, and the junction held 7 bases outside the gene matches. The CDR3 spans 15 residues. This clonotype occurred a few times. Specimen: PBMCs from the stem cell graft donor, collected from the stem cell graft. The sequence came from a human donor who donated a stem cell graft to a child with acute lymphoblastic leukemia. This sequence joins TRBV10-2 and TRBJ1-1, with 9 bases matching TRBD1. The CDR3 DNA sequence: TGCGCCAGCAGTGAGAACAGGGGGCGATGGTCTGAAGCTTTCTTT. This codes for CASSENRGRWSEAFF.